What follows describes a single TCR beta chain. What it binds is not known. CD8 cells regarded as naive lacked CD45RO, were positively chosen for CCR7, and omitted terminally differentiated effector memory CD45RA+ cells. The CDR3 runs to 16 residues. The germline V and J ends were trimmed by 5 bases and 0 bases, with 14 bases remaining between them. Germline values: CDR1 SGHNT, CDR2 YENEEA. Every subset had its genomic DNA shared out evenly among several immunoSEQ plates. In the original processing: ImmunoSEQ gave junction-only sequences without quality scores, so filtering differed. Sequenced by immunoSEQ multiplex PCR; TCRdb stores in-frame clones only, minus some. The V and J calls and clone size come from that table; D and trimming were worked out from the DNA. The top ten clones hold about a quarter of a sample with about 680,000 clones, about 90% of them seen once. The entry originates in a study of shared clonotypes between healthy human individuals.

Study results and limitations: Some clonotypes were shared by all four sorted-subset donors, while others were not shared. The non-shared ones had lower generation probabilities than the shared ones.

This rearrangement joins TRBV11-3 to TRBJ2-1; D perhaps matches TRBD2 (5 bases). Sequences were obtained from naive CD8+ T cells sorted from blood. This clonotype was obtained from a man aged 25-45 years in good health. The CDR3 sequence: CASSPGGVSSYNEQFF. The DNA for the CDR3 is TGTGCCAGCAGCCCAGGAGGCGTAAGCTCCTACAATGAGCAGTTCTTC.